This entry describes one T cell receptor (beta chain). The source of the sample is a study of T cell responses to AZD1222 COVID-19 vaccine. The repertoire was sequenced with immunoSEQ multiplex PCR; TCRdb's copy has only in-frame clones and lacks some. The sample includes roughly 51,000 clones, around 92% seen only once; the top ten take roughly 14%. The CDR3 covers 13 residues. V shed 1 base and J shed 5 bases, with 8 bases lying between them. The material was peripheral blood, obtained 28 days after the second AZD1222 dose. The TCR originated in an adult who received the AZD1222 COVID-19 vaccine. V and J are TRBV12-3 or TRBV12-4 and TRBJ1-2; D is unclear. CDR3 bases: TGTGCCAGCAGTTTAGAAAGAGGGTATGGCTACACCTTC. Translating gives CASSLERGYGYTF.